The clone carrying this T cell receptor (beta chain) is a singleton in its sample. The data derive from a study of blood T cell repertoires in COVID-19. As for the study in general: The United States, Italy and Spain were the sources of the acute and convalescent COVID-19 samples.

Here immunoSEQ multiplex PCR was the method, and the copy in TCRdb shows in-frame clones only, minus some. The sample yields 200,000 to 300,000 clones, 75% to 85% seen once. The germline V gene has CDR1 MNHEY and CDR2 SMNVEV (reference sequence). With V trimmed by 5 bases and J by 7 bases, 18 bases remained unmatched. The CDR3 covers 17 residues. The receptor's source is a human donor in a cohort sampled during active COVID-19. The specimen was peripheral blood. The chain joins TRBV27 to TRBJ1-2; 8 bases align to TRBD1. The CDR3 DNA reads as TGTGCCAGCAGTCGCACGACAGGGGCCGCGGTACGTGGTGGCTACACCTTC. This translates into CASSRTTGAAVRGGYTF.